The rows below give T cell receptor beta chains drawn from one sample of a study of PD-L1 blockade in urothelial cancer. TCRdb's table, derived via immunoSEQ multiplex PCR, lists solely in-frame clones and lacks some. The table records around 45,000 clones, around 82% of them present only once. The sequenced sample was PBMCs, obtained around atezolizumab (anti-PD-L1) treatment. Receptor source: a man in his sixties with urothelial cancer. The conserved cysteine and the conserved F or W are not part of the CDR3 here.

v_gene: TRBV19
CDR3aa: ASSEGAGYGSPLH

v_gene: TRBV5-4
CDR3aa: ASSSPGGANYEQY

v_gene: TRBV5-4
CDR3aa: ASSFERSTEAF

v_gene: TRBV14
CDR3aa: ASSRQAYNEQF

v_gene: TRBV5-5
CDR3aa: ASSLPVDKNIQY

v_gene: TRBV19
CDR3aa: ASSIGGTFDRPQH

v_gene: TRBV7-9
CDR3aa: ASSLNERANTGELF

v_gene: TRBV28
CDR3aa: ASRDRKATNYGYT

v_gene: TRBV5-4
CDR3aa: ASSLGLAVEQY

v_gene: TRBV28
CDR3aa: ASSHRGFYGYT

v_gene: TRBV5-1
CDR3aa: ASSLSPSGGRNEQF

v_gene: TRBV4-2
CDR3aa: ASSQDGGLGAF

v_gene: TRBV5-1
CDR3aa: ASSPFAPADTQY

v_gene: TRBV7-2
CDR3aa: ASSLGLAENEQF

v_gene: TRBV2
CDR3aa: ASAGTSQETQY

v_gene: TRBV27
CDR3aa: ASSALGRTNEAF

v_gene: TRBV9
CDR3aa: ASSVEPSGGANEQY

v_gene: TRBV30
CDR3aa: AWSAARTGELF

v_gene: TRBV6-5
CDR3aa: ASSSPPGQGRYEQY

v_gene: TRBV6-6
CDR3aa: ASSYPSGERTEAF

v_gene: TRBV30
CDR3aa: AWSVGVRGETQY

v_gene: TRBV28
CDR3aa: ASSPDSGGANIQY

v_gene: TRBV5-6
CDR3aa: ASSLEVSGGVDTQY

v_gene: TRBV19
CDR3aa: ASRGGGTSNQPQH

v_gene: TRBV28
CDR3aa: ASRTGTSYEQY

v_gene: TRBV5-1
CDR3aa: ASSPRQNNSPLH

v_gene: TRBV2
CDR3aa: ASRPPGGNSPLH

v_gene: TRBV30
CDR3aa: AWTRGGGDYGYT

v_gene: TRBV14
CDR3aa: ASSQEGGQLNTEAF

v_gene: TRBV2
CDR3aa: ASRLTTTTGELF

v_gene: TRBV29-1
CDR3aa: SVVTSGSVTDTQY

v_gene: TRBV11-3
CDR3aa: ASSLTSRDTQY

v_gene: TRBV5-4
CDR3aa: ASSIGTGGNYGYT

v_gene: TRBV6-6
CDR3aa: ASSPRGSGGTDTQY

v_gene: TRBV2
CDR3aa: ASSGRTGFDGYT

v_gene: TRBV5-1
CDR3aa: ASSPGGGRSSTEAF

v_gene: TRBV6-5
CDR3aa: ASSTQGYSGNTIY

v_gene: TRBV11-2
CDR3aa: ASSVELAGDYNEQF

v_gene: TRBV6-5
CDR3aa: ASSPTGGGADTQY

v_gene: TRBV10-3
CDR3aa: AIRRDIYPDTQY

v_gene: TRBV5-1
CDR3aa: ASSPAGQWETQY

v_gene: TRBV5-4
CDR3aa: ASSPPDRSGTEAF

v_gene: TRBV5-6
CDR3aa: ASSPPGRTDTQY

v_gene: TRBV5-6
CDR3aa: ASSLEQGGTEAF

v_gene: TRBV28
CDR3aa: ASLGGSETQY

v_gene: TRBV10-3
CDR3aa: AISEGGGNQPQH

v_gene: TRBV28
CDR3aa: ASSSGGRNTIY

v_gene: TRBV10-3
CDR3aa: AIRETGLAGYEQY

v_gene: TRBV10-2
CDR3aa: ASSEANQPQH

v_gene: TRBV29-1
CDR3aa: SVGKLAGGEEQY

v_gene: TRBV25-1
CDR3aa: ASSDFGQGADTQY

v_gene: TRBV19
CDR3aa: ASRPGLAGVNEQF

v_gene: TRBV9
CDR3aa: ASSRGGQTQETQY